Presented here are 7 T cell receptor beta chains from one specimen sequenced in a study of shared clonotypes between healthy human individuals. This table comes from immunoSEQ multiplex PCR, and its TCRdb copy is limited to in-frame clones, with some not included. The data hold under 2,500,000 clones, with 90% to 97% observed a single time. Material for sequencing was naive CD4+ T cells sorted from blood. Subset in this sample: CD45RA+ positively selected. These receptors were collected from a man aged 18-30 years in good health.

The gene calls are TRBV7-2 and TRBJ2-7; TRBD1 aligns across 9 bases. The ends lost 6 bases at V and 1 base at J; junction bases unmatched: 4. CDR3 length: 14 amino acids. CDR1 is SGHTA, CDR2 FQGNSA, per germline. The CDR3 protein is CASRSGTGSYEQYF. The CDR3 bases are TGTGCCAGCAGATCCGGGACAGGGTCCTACGAGCAGTACTTC. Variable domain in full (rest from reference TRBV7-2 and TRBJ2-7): GAGVSQSPSNKVTEKGKDVELRCDPISGHTALYWYRQSLGQGLEFLIYFQGNSAPDKSGLPSDRFSAERTGGSVSTLTIQRTQQEDSAVYLCASRSGTGSYEQYFGPGTRLTVT.

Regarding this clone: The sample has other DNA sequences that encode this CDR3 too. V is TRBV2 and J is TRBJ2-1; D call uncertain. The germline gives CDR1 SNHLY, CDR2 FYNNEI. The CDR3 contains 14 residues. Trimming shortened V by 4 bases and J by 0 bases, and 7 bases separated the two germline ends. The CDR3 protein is CASSGISSYNEQFF. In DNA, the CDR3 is TGTGCCAGCAGTGGTATTAGCTCCTACAATGAGCAGTTCTTC.

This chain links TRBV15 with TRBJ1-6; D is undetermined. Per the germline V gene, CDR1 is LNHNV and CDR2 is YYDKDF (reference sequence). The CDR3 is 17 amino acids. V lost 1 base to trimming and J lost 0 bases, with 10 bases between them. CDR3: CATSRVSPSSYNSPLHF. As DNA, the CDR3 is TGTGCCACCAGCAGAGTTTCCCCGAGCTCCTATAATTCACCCCTCCACTTT.

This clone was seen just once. CDR3 in DNA: TGTGCCAGCAGATTGCCGGGACTCACCTACAATGAGCAGTTCTTC. Its protein product is CASRLPGLTYNEQFF. The rearrangement joins TRBV7-2 to TRBJ2-1, with a weak D call TRBD2 (6 bases). Germline lookup yields CDR1 SGHTA and CDR2 FQGNSA. The length of the CDR3 is 15 residues. V was pared by 6 bases and J by 2 bases, with 14 bases between.

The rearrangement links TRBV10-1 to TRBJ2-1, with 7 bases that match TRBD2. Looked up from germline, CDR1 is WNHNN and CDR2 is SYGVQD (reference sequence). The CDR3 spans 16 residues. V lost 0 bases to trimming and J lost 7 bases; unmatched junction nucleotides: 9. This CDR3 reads CASSESRLAGRNEQFF. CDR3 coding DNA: TGCGCCAGCAGTGAGTCGAGACTAGCCGGTCGTAATGAGCAGTTCTTC.

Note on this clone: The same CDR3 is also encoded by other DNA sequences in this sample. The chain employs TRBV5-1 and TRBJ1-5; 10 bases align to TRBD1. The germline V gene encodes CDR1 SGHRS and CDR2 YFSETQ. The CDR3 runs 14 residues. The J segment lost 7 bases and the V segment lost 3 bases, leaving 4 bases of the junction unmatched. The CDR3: CASSSTGGGQPQHF. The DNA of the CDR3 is TGCGCCAGCAGCTCGACAGGGGGCGGACAGCCCCAGCATTTT.

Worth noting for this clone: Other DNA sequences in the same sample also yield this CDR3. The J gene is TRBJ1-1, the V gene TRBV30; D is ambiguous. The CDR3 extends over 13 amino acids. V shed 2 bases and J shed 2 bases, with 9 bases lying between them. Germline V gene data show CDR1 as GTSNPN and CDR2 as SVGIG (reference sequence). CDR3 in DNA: TGTGCCTGGAGTTCCCAGGCTAACACTGAAGCTTTCTTT. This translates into CAWSSQANTEAFF.